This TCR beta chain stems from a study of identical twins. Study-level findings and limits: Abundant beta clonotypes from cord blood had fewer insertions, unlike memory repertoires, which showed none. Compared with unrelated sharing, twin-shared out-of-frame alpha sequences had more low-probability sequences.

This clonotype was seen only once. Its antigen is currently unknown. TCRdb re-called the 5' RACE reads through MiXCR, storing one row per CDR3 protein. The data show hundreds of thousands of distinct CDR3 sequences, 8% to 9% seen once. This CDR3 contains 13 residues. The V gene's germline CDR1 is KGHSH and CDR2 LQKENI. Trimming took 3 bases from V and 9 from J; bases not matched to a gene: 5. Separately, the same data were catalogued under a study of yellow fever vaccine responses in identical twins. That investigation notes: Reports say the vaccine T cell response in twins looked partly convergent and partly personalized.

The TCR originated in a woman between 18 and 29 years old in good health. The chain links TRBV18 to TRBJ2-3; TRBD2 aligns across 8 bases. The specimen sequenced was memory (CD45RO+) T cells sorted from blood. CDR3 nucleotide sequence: TGTGCCAGCTCACCGACCCGGGAGGGGACGCAGTATTTT. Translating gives CASSPTREGTQYF.